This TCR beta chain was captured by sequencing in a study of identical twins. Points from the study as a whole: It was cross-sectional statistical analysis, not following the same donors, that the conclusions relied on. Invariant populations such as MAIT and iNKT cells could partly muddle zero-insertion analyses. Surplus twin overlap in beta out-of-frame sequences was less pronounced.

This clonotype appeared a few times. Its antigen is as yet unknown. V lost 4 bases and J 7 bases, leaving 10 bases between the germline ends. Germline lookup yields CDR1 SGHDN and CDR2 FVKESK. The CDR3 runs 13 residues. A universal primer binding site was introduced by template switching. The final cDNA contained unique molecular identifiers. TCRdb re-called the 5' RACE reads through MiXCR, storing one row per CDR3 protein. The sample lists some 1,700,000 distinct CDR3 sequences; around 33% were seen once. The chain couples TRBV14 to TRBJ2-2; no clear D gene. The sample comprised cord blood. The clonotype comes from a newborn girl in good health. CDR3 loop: CASSRKGIGELFF. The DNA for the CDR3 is TGTGCCAGCAGCCGAAAAGGAATCGGGGAGCTGTTTTTT. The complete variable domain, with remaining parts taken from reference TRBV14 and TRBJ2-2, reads EAGVTQFPSHSVIEKGQTVTLRCDPISGHDNLYWYRRVMGKEIKFLLHFVKESKQDESGMPNNRFLAERTGGTYSTLKVQPAELEDSGVYFCASSRKGIGELFFGEGSRLTVL.